The present entry profiles one TCR beta chain with its context. This entry belongs to a study of PD-L1 blockade in urothelial cancer. The protocol was immunoSEQ multiplex PCR, while the TCRdb copy is restricted to in-frame clones and leaves out a portion. The sample has roughly 90,000 clones; roughly 90% are singletons. CDR1 and CDR2 from the germline V gene are LGHNA and YNFKEQ. The CDR3 sequence is 15 residues long. Trimming pared 1 base from V and 4 bases from J, leaving 13 bases between. The sample here was PBMCs, taken around atezolizumab (anti-PD-L1) treatment. The clonotype was recovered from a man aged 60-69 years with urothelial cancer. The chain combines TRBV4-2 with TRBJ2-5; D ambiguous. The CDR3 coding sequence is TGTGCCAGCAGCCAAGTGCGCGACAAAGTAGAGACCCAGTACTTC. Translated: CASSQVRDKVETQYF.